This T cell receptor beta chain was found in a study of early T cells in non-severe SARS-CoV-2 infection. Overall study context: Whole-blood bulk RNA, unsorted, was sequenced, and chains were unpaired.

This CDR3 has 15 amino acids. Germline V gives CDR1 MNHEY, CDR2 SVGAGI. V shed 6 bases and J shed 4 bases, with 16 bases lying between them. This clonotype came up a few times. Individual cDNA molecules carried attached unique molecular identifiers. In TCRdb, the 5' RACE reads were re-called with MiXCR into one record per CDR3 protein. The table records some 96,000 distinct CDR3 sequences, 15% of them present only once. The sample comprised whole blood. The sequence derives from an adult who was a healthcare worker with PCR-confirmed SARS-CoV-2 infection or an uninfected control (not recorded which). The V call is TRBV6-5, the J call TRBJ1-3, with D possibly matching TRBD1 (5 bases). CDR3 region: CASRRDAGGGNTIYF. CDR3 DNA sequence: TGTGCCAGCAGACGGGACGCGGGAGGGGGAAACACCATATATTTT.